This TCR beta chain was sequenced for a study of CD8 T cells in ankylosing spondylitis. Study-wide points: Ankylosing spondylitis blood seemed to carry a telltale TCR beta motif made of several highly homologous variants. Matched ankylosing spondylitis synovial fluid reportedly showed significant enrichment of disease-linked clones.

This clonotype was seen more than once but under ten times. No antigen is known for it. Libraries of TCR beta came from quantitative 5'-RACE with molecular barcodes. TCRdb reanalysed the 5' RACE reads using MiXCR and keeps one entry per CDR3 protein. The table shows 700,000 to 1,000,000 distinct CDR3 sequences, with 12% occurring only once. The CDR3 has 13 amino acids. Germline CDR1 is SEHNR and CDR2 is FQNEAQ (reference sequence). V was cut by 5 bases and J by 8 bases, with 13 bases left in between. The sample taken for sequencing was blood, either unsorted or a sorted T cell fraction (not recorded which). The TCR comes from a male donor with ankylosing spondylitis. The chain is built from TRBV7-9 and TRBJ2-1; TRBD1 might be the D (6 bases). CDR3 in amino acids: CASSASGQHEQFF. In DNA form, the CDR3 reads TGTGCCAGCAGCGCCTCGGGACAACATGAGCAGTTCTTC.